The present T cell receptor beta chain was sequenced within a study of CD8 T cells in ankylosing spondylitis (dated by TCRdb to about 2017). Regarding the research as a whole: The study set out to find disease-linked TCR variants by profiling T cell receptor beta repertoires in ankylosing spondylitis patients and healthy donors. The full study cohort was made up of 20 to 25 ankylosing spondylitis patients and about a hundred healthy donors. Peripheral blood was sampled, and synovial fluid was also collected from ankylosing spondylitis patients. Beyond this particular receptor, the publication reports: The disease-linked clones were reported as significantly enriched in matched synovial fluid samples from ankylosing spondylitis patients. Blood from ankylosing spondylitis patients appeared to be characterized by a TCR beta motif made up of under ten highly homologous amino acid variants. Some TCR beta motif variants had previously been reported in synovial fluid and blood of reactive arthritis patients, which suggested common disease-initiation mechanisms. The disease-linked clones showed a CD8+ phenotype and occurred at relatively low frequencies in peripheral blood.

Of note for this clonotype: Its antigen remains unidentified. There are no base qualities to consult, and no much larger clone falls within one base.

The V end loses 0 bases and the J end loses 8 bases, and a stretch of 10 bases separates them. There are 13 amino acids in the CDR3, from cysteine to phenylalanine inclusive. Solely the CDR3 DNA is kept, with 39 bases framed from the first base. The germline V gene (reference sequence) specifies MNHEY as CDR1 and SMNVEV as CDR2. Sequencer: Illumina HiSeq 2500. Quantitative 5'-RACE with molecular barcodes was the method used to prepare the TCR beta libraries. The paper's data handling went like this. A new computational method based on a probabilistic model of VDJ rearrangement was used to identify disease-linked TCR variants. TCRdb trimmed the raw reads at Q25, called clones with MiXCR and kept productive beta chains. Every distinct CDR3 protein forms one entry, paired with its most common genes and DNA. The V and J calls, along with clone size, are taken from TCRdb and not from the paper's own processing. Within this sample are about 750,000 distinct CDR3 sequences, with roughly 20% of them counted one time only. About 19% of the sample lies in the top ten.

Specimen: blood, either unsorted or a sorted T cell fraction (not recorded which). This sequence originates from a male donor with ankylosing spondylitis. Here the chain combines TRBV27 and TRBJ1-1, with the D segment identity uncertain. The nucleotide sequence reads as follows: TGTGCCAGCAGTTTATCGAGGAGAAACGAAGCTTTCTTT. It codes for CASSLSRRNEAFF.